This T cell receptor beta chain was found in a study of memory CD4+ T cells and cytomegalovirus serostatus. About the study: Healthy Belgian adult donors included about nine CMV-positive and some 24 CMV-negative people. Whole-study findings and limits: A US-trained random forest predicted CMV serostatus with median AUC around 0.9.

CDR3 length: 10 amino acids. The V gene's germline CDR1 is LNHDA and CDR2 SQIVND (reference sequence). The sort gate was single viable CD3+CD4+CD8-CD45RO+ cells for memory CD4+ T cells. Serum IgG to CMV pp150, pp28, p38 and p52 defined serostatus. After thawing, CD4+ T cells were positively selected. In this sample, this clone turned up a few times. Its antigen remains unknown. At one end, the junction sequence differs from germline, possibly due to a read error. Sequencing was performed with immunoSEQ multiplex PCR; in TCRdb, only in-frame clones are kept and a portion is missing. Seen here are under 80,000 clones, around 83% observed once, and the top ten hold approximately 0.92%.

Material: memory CD4+ T cells from blood. This clonotype was sampled from an adult in good health and CMV-seronegative. The chain links TRBV19 to TRBJ2-1, with TRBD1 matching over 8 bases. The CDR3 region is CASRGDRYLF. The CDR3 nucleotides read TGTGCCAGTAGGGGGGACAGGTACCTCTTC.